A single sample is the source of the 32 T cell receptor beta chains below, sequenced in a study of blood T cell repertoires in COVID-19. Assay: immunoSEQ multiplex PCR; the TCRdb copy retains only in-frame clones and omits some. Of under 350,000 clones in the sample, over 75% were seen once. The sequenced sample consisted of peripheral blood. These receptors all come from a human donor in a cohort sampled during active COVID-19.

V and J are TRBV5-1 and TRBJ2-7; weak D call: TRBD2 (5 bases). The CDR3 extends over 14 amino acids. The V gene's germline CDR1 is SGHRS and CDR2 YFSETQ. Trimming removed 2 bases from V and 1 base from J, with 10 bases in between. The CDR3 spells CASSLRGTSYEQYF. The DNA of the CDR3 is TGCGCCAGCAGCTTACGGGGTACATCCTACGAGCAGTACTTC.

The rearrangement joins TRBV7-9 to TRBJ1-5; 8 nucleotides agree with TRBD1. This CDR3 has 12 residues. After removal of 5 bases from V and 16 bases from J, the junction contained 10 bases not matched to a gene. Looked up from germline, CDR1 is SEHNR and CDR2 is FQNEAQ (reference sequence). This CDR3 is CASSQSGTGHHF. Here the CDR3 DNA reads TGTGCCAGCAGCCAATCCGGGACAGGCCATCATTTT.

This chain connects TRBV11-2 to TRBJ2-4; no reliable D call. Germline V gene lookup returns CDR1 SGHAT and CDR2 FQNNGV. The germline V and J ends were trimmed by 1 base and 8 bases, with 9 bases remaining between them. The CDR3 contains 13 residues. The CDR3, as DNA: TGTGCCAGCAGCTTAGTTCGTGCGGACATTCAGTACTTC. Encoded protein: CASSLVRADIQYF.

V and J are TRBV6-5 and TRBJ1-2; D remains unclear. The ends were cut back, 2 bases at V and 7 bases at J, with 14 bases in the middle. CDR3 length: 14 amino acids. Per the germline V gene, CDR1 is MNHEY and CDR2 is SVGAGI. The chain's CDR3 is CASSYRAGKGGYTF. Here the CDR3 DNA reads TGTGCCAGCAGTTACCGGGCCGGGAAGGGTGGCTACACCTTC.

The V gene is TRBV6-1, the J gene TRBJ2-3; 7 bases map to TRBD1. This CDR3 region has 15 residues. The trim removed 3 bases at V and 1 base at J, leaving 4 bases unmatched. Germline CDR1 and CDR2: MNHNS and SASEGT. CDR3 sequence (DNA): TGTGCCAGCAGTGATGGGACAGTGGGCACAGATACGCAGTATTTT. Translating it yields CASSDGTVGTDTQYF.

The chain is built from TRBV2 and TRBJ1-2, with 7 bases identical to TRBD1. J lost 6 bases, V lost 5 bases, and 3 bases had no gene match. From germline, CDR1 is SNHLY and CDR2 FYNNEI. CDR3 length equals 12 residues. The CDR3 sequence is CASSPGGHGYTF. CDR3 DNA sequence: TGTGCCAGCAGTCCAGGGGGGCATGGCTACACCTTC.

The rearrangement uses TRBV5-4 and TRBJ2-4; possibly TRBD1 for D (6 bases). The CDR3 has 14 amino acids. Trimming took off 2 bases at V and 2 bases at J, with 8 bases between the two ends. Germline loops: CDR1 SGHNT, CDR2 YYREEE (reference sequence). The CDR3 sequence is CASSLQGTKNIQYF. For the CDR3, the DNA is TGTGCCAGCAGCTTACAGGGAACCAAAAACATTCAGTACTTC.

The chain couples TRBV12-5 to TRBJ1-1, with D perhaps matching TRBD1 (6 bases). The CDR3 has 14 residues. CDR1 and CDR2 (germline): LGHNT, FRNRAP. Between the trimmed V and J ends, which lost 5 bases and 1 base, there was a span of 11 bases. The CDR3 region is CASGAGAKNTEAFF. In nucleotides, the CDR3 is TGTGCTAGTGGTGCAGGGGCGAAGAACACTGAAGCTTTCTTT.

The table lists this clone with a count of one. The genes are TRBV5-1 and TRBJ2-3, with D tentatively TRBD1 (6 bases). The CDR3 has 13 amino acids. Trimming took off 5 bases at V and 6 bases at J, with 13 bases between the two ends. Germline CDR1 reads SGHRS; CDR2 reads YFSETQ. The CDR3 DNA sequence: TGCGCCAGCAGTCGTGGACAGTCGGATACGCAGTATTTT. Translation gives CASSRGQSDTQYF.

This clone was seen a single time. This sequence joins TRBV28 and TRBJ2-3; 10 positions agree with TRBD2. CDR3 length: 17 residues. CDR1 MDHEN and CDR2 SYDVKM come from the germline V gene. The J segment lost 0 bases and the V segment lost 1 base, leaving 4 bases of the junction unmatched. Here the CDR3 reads CASSLLASGGSTDTQYF. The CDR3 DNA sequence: TGTGCCAGCAGTTTATTGGCTAGCGGGGGTAGCACAGATACGCAGTATTTT.

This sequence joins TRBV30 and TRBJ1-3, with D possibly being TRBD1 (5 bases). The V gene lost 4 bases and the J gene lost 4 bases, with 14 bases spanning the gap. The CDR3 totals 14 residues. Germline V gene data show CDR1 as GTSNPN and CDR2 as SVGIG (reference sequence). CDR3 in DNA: TGTGCCTGGAAGCGCGGGGGATCAGGAAACACCATATATTTT. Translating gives CAWKRGGSGNTIYF.

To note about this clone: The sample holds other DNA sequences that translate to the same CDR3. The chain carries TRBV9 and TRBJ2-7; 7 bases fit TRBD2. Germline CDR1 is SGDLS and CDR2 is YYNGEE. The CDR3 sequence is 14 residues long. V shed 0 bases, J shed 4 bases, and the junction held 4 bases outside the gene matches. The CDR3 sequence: CASSVESGGYEQYF. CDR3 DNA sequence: TGTGCCAGCAGCGTAGAGTCGGGGGGATACGAGCAGTACTTC.

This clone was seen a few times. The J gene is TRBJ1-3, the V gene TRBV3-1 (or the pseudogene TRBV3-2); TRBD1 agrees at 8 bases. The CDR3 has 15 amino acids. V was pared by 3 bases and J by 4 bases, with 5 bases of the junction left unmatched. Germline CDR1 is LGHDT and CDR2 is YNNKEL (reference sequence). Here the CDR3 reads CASSQGRTGGNTIYF. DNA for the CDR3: TGTGCCAGCAGCCAGGGGAGGACAGGGGGAAACACCATATATTTT.

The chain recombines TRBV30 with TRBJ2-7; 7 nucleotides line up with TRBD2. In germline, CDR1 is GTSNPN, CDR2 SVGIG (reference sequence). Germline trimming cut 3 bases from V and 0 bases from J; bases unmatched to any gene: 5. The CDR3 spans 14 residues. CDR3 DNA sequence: TGTGCCTGGAGATGGGGGGGAAGCTCCTACGAGCAGTACTTC. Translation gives CAWRWGGSSYEQYF.

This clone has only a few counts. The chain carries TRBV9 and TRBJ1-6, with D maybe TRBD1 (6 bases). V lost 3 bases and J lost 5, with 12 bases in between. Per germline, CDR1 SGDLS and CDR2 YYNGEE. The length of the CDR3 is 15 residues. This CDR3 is CASSARQDHNSPLHF. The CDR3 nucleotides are TGTGCCAGCAGCGCTAGACAGGACCATAATTCACCCCTCCACTTT. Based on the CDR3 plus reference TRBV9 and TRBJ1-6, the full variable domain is DSGVTQTPKHLITATGQRVTLRCSPRSGDLSVYWYQQSLDQGLQFLIQYYNGEERAKGNILERFSAQQFPDLHSELNLSSLELGDSALYFCASSARQDHNSPLHFGNGTRLTVT.

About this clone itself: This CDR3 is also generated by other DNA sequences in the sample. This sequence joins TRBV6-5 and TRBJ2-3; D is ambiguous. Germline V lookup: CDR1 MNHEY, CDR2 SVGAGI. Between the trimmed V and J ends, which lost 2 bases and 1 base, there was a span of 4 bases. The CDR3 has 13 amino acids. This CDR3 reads CASSYTGTDTQYF. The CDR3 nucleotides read TGTGCCAGCAGTTACACGGGCACAGATACGCAGTATTTT.

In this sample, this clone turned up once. This chain's CDR3 is CASSLLGRGEAFF. Here the CDR3 DNA reads TGTGCCAGCAGTTTATTGGGTCGGGGTGAAGCTTTCTTT. The rearrangement links TRBV28 to TRBJ1-1; D unclear. Trimming pared 1 base from V and 7 bases from J, leaving 10 bases between. CDR1 and CDR2 (germline): MDHEN, SYDVKM. The CDR3 covers 13 residues.

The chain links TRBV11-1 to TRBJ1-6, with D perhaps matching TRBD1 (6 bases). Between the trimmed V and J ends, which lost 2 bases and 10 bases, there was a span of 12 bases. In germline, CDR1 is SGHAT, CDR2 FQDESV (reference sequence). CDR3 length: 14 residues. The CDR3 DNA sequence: TGTGCCAGCAGCTTAAAACAGGGTGGATCACCCCTCCACTTT. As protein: CASSLKQGGSPLHF.

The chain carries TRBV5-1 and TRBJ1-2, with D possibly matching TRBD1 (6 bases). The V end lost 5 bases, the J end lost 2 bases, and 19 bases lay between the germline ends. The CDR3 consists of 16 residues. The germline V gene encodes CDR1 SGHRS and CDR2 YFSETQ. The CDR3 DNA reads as TGCGCCAGCAGACTCCCCGGGGCCAGGGGAAACTATGGCTACACCTTC. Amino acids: CASRLPGARGNYGYTF.

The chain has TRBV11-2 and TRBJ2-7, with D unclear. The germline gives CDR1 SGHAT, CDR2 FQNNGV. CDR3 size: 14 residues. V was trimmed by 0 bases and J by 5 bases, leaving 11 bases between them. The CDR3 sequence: CASSLEVAADEQYF. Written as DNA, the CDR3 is TGTGCCAGCAGCTTAGAGGTTGCGGCCGACGAGCAGTACTTC.

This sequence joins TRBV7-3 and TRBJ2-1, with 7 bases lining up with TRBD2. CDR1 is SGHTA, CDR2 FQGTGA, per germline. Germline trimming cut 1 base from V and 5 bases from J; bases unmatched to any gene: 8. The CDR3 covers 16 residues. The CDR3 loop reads CASSLKSGLEDNEQFF. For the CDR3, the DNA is TGTGCCAGCAGCTTAAAATCCGGACTAGAGGACAATGAGCAGTTCTTC.

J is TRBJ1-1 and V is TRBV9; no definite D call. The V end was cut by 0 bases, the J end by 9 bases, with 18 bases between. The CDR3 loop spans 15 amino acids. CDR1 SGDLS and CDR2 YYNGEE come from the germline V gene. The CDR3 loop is CASSVGVGRGEQAFF. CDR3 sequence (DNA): TGTGCCAGCAGCGTAGGGGTAGGTCGGGGTGAACAAGCTTTCTTT.

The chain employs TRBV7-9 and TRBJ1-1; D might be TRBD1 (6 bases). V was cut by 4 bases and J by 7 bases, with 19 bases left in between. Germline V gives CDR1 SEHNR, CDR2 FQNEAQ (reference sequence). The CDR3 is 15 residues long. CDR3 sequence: CASSSPLTGELEAFF. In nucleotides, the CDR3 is TGTGCCAGCAGCTCCCCCTTGACAGGCGAACTTGAAGCTTTCTTT.

This CDR3 is CASSPGRTSSGNTIYF. The CDR3 DNA is TGTGCCAGCAGCCCGGGCAGGACTAGCTCTGGAAACACCATATATTTT. The rearrangement uses TRBV2 and TRBJ1-3, with no clear D. Germline V gene lookup returns CDR1 SNHLY and CDR2 FYNNEI. The CDR3 runs 16 residues. Trimming pared 6 bases from V and 0 bases from J, leaving 15 bases between.

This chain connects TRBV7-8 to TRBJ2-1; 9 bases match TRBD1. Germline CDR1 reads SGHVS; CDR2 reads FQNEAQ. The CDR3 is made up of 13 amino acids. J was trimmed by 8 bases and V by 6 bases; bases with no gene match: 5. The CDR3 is CASRATGGHEQFF. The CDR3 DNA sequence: TGTGCCAGCAGGGCAACAGGGGGCCATGAGCAGTTCTTC.

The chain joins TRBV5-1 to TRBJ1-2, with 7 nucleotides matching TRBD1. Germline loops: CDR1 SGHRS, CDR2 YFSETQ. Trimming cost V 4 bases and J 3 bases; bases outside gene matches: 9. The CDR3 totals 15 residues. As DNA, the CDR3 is TGCGCCAGCAGCCCGCGACAGGGACCTCACTATGGCTACACCTTC. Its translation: CASSPRQGPHYGYTF.

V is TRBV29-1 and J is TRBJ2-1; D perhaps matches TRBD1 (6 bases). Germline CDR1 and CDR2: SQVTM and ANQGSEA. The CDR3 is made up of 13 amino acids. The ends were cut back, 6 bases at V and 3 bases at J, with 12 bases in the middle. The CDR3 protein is CSVPDRVYNEQFF. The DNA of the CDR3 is TGCAGCGTACCGGACAGAGTCTACAATGAGCAGTTCTTC.

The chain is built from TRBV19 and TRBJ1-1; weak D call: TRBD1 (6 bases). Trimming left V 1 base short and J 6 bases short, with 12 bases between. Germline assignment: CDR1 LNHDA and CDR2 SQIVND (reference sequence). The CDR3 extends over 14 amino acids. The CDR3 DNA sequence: TGTGCCAGTAGTATAGTGGGGGGGCACGCTGAAGCTTTCTTT. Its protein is CASSIVGGHAEAFF.

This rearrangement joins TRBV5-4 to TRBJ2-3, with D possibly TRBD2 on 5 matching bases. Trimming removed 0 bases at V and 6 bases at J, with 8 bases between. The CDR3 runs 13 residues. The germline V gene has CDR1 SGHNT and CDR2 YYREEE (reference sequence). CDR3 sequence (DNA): TGTGCCAGCAGCTTGGCCGGGGATGATACGCAGTATTTT. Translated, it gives CASSLAGDDTQYF.

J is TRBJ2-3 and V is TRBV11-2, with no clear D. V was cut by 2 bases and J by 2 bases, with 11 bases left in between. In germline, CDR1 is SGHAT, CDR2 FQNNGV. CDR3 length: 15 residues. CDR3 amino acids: CASSLHGRVTDTQYF. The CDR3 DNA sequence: TGTGCCAGCAGCTTACACGGTCGGGTCACAGATACGCAGTATTTT.

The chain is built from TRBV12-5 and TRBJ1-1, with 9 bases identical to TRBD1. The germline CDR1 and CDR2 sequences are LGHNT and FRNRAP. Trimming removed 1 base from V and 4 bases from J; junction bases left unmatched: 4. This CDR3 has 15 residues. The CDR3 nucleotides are TGTGCTAGTGGTTTGGCGACAGGGGGGTCCACTGAAGCTTTCTTT. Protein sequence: CASGLATGGSTEAFF.

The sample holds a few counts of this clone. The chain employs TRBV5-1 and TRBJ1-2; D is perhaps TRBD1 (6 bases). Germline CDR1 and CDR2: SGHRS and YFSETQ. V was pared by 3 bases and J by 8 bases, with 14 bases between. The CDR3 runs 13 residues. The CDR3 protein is CASSSDRRGGYTF. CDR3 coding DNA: TGCGCCAGCAGCTCCGACAGGCGAGGAGGCTACACCTTC.